This T cell receptor beta chain is from a study of blood T cell repertoires in COVID-19. The overall study: Italy, Spain and the United States were the sources of the convalescent and acute COVID-19 samples. PBMCs, B-cell-depleted T cells, or T cells provided the cDNA or gDNA that made up the material.

The table came from immunoSEQ multiplex PCR; TCRdb's copy has only in-frame clones and leaves some out. The data hold 95,000 to 150,000 clones, with about four fifths observed a single time. This clonotype originated in a man between 70 and 80 years old with acute or convalescent COVID-19. What was sequenced was peripheral blood.

In DNA form, the CDR3 reads TGCGCCAGCAGCTTGGAATCCGGGTCCCAAGAGACCCAGTACTTC. Translating it yields CASSLESGSQETQYF. J is TRBJ2-5 and V is TRBV5-1; the D is unclear. V lost 0 bases and J lost 1, with 10 bases in between. CDR1 and CDR2 from the germline V gene are SGHRS and YFSETQ. This CDR3 has 15 residues. The entire variable domain, with the rest obtained from reference TRBV5-1 and TRBJ2-5, is as follows: KAGVTQTPRYLIKTRGQQVTLSCSPISGHRSVSWYQQTPGQGLQFLFEYFSETQRNKGNFPGRFSGRQFSNSRSEMNVSTLELGDSALYLCASSLESGSQETQYFGPGTRLLVL.